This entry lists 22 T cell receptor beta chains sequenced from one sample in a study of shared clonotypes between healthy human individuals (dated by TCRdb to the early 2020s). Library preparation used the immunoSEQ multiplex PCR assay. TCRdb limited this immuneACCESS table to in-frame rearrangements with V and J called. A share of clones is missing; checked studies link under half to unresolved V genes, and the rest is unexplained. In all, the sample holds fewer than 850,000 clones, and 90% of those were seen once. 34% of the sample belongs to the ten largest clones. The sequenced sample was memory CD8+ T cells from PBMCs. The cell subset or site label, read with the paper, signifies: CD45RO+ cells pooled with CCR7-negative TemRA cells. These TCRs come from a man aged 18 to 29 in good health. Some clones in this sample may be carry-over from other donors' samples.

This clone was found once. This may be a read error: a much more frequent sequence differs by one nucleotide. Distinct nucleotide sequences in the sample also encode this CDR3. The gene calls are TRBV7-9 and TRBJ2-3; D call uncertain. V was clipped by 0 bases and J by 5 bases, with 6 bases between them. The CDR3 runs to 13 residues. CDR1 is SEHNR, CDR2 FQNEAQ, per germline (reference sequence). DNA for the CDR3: TGTGCCAGCAGCTTAGCGTCAGAAGATACGCAGTATTTT. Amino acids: CASSLASEDTQYF.

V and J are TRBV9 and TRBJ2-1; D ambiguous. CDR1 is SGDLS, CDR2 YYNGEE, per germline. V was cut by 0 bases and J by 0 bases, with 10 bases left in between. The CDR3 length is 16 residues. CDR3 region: CASSVDGFSSYNEQFF. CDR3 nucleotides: TGTGCCAGCAGCGTAGATGGGTTCAGCTCCTACAATGAGCAGTTCTTC.

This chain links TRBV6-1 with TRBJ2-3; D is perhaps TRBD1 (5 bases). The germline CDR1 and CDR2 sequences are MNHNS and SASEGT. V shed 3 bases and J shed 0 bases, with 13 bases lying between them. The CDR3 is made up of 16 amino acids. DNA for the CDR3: TGTGCCAGCAGTGAGATACAGGTGTCTAGCACAGATACGCAGTATTTT. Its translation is CASSEIQVSSTDTQYF.

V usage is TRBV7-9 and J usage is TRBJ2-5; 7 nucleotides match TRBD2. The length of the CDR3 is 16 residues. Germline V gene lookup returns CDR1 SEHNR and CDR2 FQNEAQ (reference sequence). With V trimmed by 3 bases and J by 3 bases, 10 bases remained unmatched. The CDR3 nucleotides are TGTGCCAGCAGCTTTTTGGGAGGGTTACTCGAAGAGACCCAGTACTTC. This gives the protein CASSFLGGLLEETQYF.

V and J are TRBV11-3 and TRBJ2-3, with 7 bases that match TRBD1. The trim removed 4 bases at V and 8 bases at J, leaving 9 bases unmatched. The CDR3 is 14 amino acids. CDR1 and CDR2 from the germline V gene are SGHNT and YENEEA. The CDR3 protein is CASSSGTALGTQYF. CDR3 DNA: TGTGCCAGCAGCTCTGGGACAGCCCTGGGTACGCAGTATTTT.

The CDR3, as DNA: TGCAGCGTTGTCGGGAAAACCTATGGCTACACCTTC. This translates into CSVVGKTYGYTF. The V and J genes are TRBV29-1 and TRBJ1-2, with D unresolved. CDR3 length: 12 residues. Germline values: CDR1 SQVTM, CDR2 ANQGSEA. V gave up 4 bases and J gave up 4 bases, with 10 bases separating them.

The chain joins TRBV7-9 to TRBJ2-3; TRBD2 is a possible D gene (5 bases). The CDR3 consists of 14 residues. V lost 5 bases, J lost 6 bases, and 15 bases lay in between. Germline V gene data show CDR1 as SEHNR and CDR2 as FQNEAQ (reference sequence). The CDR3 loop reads CASSPGSRTDTQYF. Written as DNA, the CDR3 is TGTGCCAGCAGCCCGGGGTCCCGGACGGATACGCAGTATTTT.

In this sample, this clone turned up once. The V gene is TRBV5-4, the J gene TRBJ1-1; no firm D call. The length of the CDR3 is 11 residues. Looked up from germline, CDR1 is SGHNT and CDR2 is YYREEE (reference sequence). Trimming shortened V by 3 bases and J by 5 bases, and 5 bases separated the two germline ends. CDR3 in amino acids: CASSWETEAFF. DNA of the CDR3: TGTGCCAGCAGCTGGGAGACTGAAGCTTTCTTT. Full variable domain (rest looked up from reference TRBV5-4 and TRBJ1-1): ETGVTQSPTHLIKTRGQQVTLRCSSQSGHNTVSWYQQALGQGPQFIFQYYREEENGRGNFPPRFSGLQFPNYSSELNVNALELDDSALYLCASSWETEAFFGQGTRLTVV.

DNA for the CDR3: TGTGCCAGCAGCCCCCTGCGGCGGGGGGCGCGCGAGACCCAGTACTTC. This encodes CASSPLRRGARETQYF. This chain uses TRBV7-2 with TRBJ2-5; 8 nucleotides align to TRBD2. The CDR3 contains 16 residues. The V segment lost 5 bases and the J segment 5 bases; nucleotides outside the gene matches: 13. CDR1 SGHTA and CDR2 FQGNSA come from the germline V gene.

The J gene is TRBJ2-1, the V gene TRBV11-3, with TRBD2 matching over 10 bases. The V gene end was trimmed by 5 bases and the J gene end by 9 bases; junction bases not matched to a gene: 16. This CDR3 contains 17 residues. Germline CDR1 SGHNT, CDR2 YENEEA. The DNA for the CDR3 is TGTGCCAGCAGCCCAGAGTTCGAGCGGGAGGGCCTGGGTGAGCAGTTCTTC. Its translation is CASSPEFEREGLGEQFF.

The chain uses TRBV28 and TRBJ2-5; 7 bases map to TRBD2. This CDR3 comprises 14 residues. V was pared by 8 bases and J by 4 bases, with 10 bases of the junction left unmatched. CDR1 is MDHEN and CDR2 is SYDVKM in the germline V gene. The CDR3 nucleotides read TGTGCCAGCGGCACCTTGGGGGGGGGAGAGACCCAGTACTTC. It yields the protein CASGTLGGGETQYF.

In DNA form, the CDR3 reads TGTGCCAGCAGTTATAATACCTACGAGCAGTACTTC. Amino acid sequence: CASSYNTYEQYF. The chain has TRBV5-4 and TRBJ2-7; D uncertain. Trimming stripped 5 bases from V and 2 bases from J, with 8 bases between. The CDR3 is 12 amino acids. Germline CDR1 and CDR2: SGHNT and YYREEE (reference sequence).

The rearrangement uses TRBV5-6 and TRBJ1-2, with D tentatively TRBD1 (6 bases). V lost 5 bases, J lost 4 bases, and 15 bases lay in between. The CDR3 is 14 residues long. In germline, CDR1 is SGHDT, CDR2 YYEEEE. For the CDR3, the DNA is TGTGCCAGCAGTCCGGACGGGGGCGTCTATGGCTACACCTTC. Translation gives CASSPDGGVYGYTF.

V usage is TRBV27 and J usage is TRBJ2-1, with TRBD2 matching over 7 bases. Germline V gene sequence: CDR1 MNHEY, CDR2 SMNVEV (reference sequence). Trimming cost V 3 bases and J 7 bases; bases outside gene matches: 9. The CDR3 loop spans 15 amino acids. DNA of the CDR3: TGTGCCAGCAGTTTTCGGGGCGGGAGTTTAAATGAGCAGTTCTTC. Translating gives CASSFRGGSLNEQFF.

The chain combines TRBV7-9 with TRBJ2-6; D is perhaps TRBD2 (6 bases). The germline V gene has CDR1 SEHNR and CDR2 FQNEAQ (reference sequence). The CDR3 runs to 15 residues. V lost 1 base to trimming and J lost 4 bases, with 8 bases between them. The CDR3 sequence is CASSLDSGGANVLTF. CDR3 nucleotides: TGTGCCAGCAGCTTAGATAGCGGAGGGGCCAACGTCCTGACTTTC. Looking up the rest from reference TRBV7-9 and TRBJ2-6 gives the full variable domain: DTGVSQNPRHKITKRGQNVTFRCDPISEHNRLYWYRQTLGQGPEFLTYFQNEAQLEKSRLLSDRFSAERPKGSFSTLEIQRTEQGDSAMYLCASSLDSGGANVLTFGAGSRLTVL.

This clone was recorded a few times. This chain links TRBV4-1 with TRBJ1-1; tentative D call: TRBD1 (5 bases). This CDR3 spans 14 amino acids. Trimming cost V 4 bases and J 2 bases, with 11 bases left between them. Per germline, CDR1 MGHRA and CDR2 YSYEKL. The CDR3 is CASSRGRGNTEAFF. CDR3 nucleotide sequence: TGCGCCAGCAGCCGGGGGAGAGGAAACACTGAAGCTTTCTTT.

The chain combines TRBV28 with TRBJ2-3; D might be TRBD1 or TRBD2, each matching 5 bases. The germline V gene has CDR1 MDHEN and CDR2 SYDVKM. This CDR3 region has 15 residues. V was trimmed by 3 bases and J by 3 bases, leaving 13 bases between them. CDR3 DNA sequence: TGTGCCAGCAGTTTGGGGGTGAAGGGAACAGATACGCAGTATTTT. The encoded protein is CASSLGVKGTDTQYF.

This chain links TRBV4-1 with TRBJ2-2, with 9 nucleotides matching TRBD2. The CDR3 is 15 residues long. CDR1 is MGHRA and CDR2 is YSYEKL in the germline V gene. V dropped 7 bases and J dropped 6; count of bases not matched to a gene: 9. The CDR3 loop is CASTRGTSLPGELFF. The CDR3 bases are TGCGCCAGCACCCGCGGGACTAGCCTCCCCGGGGAGCTGTTTTTT.

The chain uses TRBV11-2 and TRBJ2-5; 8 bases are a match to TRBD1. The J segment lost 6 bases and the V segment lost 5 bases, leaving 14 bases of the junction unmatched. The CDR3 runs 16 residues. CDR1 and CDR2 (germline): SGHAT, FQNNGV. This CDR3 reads CASSRLQGDRRKTQYF. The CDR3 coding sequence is TGTGCCAGCAGCCGACTTCAGGGGGACAGGCGAAAGACCCAGTACTTC.

The CDR3 reads CATSRLAGGVNDEQFF. As DNA, the CDR3 is TGTGCCACCAGCAGACTGGCGGGAGGGGTCAATGATGAGCAGTTCTTC. The J gene is TRBJ2-1, the V gene TRBV15; TRBD2 matches at 9 bases. With 2 bases clipped from V and 8 bases from J, the junction kept 10 bases outside the gene matches. The V gene's germline CDR1 is LNHNV and CDR2 YYDKDF (reference sequence). CDR3 length: 16 residues.

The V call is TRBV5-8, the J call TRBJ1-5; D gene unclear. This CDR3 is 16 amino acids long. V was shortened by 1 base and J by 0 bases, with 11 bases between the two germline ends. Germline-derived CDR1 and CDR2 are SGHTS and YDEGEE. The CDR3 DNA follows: TGTGCCAGCAGCTTGCCCCCCCGTTATAGCAATCAGCCCCAGCATTTT. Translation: CASSLPPRYSNQPQHF.

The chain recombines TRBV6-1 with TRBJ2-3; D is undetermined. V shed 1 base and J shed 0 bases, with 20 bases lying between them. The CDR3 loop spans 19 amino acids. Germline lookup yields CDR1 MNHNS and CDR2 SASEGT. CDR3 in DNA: TGTGCCAGCAGTGAAGGGGCAGGACCCCTTCCTAGGAGCACAGATACGCAGTATTTT. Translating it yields CASSEGAGPLPRSTDTQYF.